This T cell receptor beta chain emerged from a study of chemoradiotherapy in HPV16-positive cancers. V lost 4 bases, J lost 8 bases, and 16 bases lay in between. This CDR3 spans 14 amino acids. Germline CDR1 and CDR2: SGDLS and YYNGEE. Clones were sequenced by immunoSEQ multiplex PCR, and TCRdb holds only the in-frame ones, with some missing. The sample carries 25,000 to 30,000 clones, approximately 88% recorded once. The clonotype was recovered from a human donor with HPV-associated anogenital cancer. The starting material was blood, obtained from a patient who underwent chemoradiotherapy. The chain combines TRBV9 with TRBJ2-1, with D perhaps TRBD2 (7 bases). The CDR3 is CASSPSGGLDEQFF. DNA for the CDR3: TGTGCCAGCAGCCCCTCGGGGGGCTTGGATGAGCAGTTCTTC.